A selection of T cell receptor beta chains follows, all from one sample in a study of blood T cell repertoires in COVID-19. Sequencing used immunoSEQ multiplex PCR; TCRdb keeps in-frame clones, though not all of them. The table lists 80,000 to 90,000 clones, approximately 90% of them singletons. The source material was peripheral blood. Receptors were obtained from a man aged 55 to 69 with acute or convalescent COVID-19. The CDR3 runs from the conserved cysteine through the conserved F or W. D genes are given only for firm matches. Only part of the rows carry a size: once, few, many, or a class if the clone is expanded.

j_gene: TRBJ1-3; v_gene: TRBV4-3; d_gene: TRBD1; abundance: NA; CDR3nt: TGCGCCAGCAGCCAGGGGACAGGGAACTCTGGAAACACCATATATTTT; CDR3aa: CASSQGTGNSGNTIYF
j_gene: TRBJ2-1; v_gene: TRBV7-3; d_gene: TRBD2; abundance: once; CDR3nt: TGTGCCAGCAGCCCCAATGTGTTGGCGGGGGGGTATGAGCAGTTCTTC; CDR3aa: CASSPNVLAGGYEQFF
j_gene: TRBJ1-2; v_gene: TRBV11-2; d_gene: TRBD1; abundance: NA; CDR3nt: TGTGCCAGCAGCCCCAGACAGGGTGCAAACTATGGCTACACCTTC; CDR3aa: CASSPRQGANYGYTF
j_gene: TRBJ2-3; v_gene: TRBV9; d_gene: NA; abundance: once; CDR3nt: TGTGCCAGCAGCGTTACTCCGAACCTTAGCACAGATACGCAGTATTTT; CDR3aa: CASSVTPNLSTDTQYF
j_gene: TRBJ2-7; v_gene: TRBV10-1; d_gene: NA; abundance: NA; CDR3nt: TGCGCCAGCAGTGAAGGAGTCCAACTCTACGAGCAGTACTTC; CDR3aa: CASSEGVQLYEQYF
j_gene: TRBJ2-3; v_gene: TRBV4-3; d_gene: TRBD2; abundance: NA; CDR3nt: TGCGCCAGCAGCCAAGATCCCCCGGGGCGGGGGGGGCGTACGCAGTATTTT; CDR3aa: CASSQDPPGRGGRTQYF
j_gene: TRBJ1-4; v_gene: TRBV4-3; d_gene: NA; abundance: NA; CDR3nt: TGCGCCAGCAGCCAAGATCTAGCGAATGAAAAACTGTTTTTT; CDR3aa: CASSQDLANEKLFF
j_gene: TRBJ1-5; v_gene: TRBV18; d_gene: NA; abundance: NA; CDR3nt: TGTGCCAGCTCACCCGGACAAAATAGCAATCAGCCCCAGCATTTT; CDR3aa: CASSPGQNSNQPQHF
j_gene: TRBJ1-1; v_gene: TRBV4-3; d_gene: NA; abundance: NA; CDR3nt: TGCGCCAGCAGCCAAGCAAACGGACAGTCATTCCCTTTCTTT; CDR3aa: CASSQANGQSFPFF
j_gene: TRBJ2-3; v_gene: TRBV9; d_gene: TRBD2; abundance: NA; CDR3nt: TGTGCCAGCAGCGAGGGGCTAGCGGGGGGAGGCACAGATACGCAGTATTTT; CDR3aa: CASSEGLAGGGTDTQYF
j_gene: TRBJ2-3; v_gene: TRBV6-2/TRBV6-3; d_gene: TRBD1; abundance: few; CDR3nt: TGTGCCAGCAGTTACGCGTACAGGGGCCGGGCAGATACGCAGTATTTT; CDR3aa: CASSYAYRGRADTQYF
j_gene: TRBJ1-1; v_gene: TRBV7-3; d_gene: NA; abundance: NA; CDR3nt: TGTGCCAGCAGCTTAAACAGGGCGAACACTGAAGCTTTCTTT; CDR3aa: CASSLNRANTEAFF
j_gene: TRBJ1-2; v_gene: TRBV3-1/TRBV3-2; d_gene: NA; abundance: NA; CDR3nt: TGTGCCAGCAGCCAAGAGGCCTCCTTCTATGGCTACACCTTC; CDR3aa: CASSQEASFYGYTF
j_gene: TRBJ1-3; v_gene: TRBV4-1; d_gene: NA; abundance: NA; CDR3nt: TGCGCCAGCAGCCAAGTCCTAGCTGGAAACACCATATATTTT; CDR3aa: CASSQVLAGNTIYF
j_gene: TRBJ2-1; v_gene: TRBV6-2/TRBV6-3; d_gene: NA; abundance: NA; CDR3nt: TGTGCCAGCAGTTACTCCCCGGGGGGCATGTGGGATAATGAGCAGTTCTTC; CDR3aa: CASSYSPGGMWDNEQFF
j_gene: TRBJ1-2; v_gene: TRBV5-4; d_gene: NA; abundance: once; CDR3nt: TGTGCCAGCAGCCCGGTGGGGGAGGGTGGCTACACCTTC; CDR3aa: CASSPVGEGGYTF
j_gene: TRBJ2-3; v_gene: TRBV9; d_gene: TRBD2; abundance: few; CDR3nt: TGTGCCAGCAGCGTAGGTATAGCGGGGGGTACTAGCACAGATACGCAGTATTTT; CDR3aa: CASSVGIAGGTSTDTQYF
j_gene: TRBJ1-5; v_gene: TRBV21-1; d_gene: NA; abundance: NA; CDR3nt: TGTGCCACTATAACGGCTGGGGGCATCAATCAGCCCCAGCATTTT; CDR3aa: CATITAGGINQPQHF
j_gene: TRBJ2-3; v_gene: TRBV28; d_gene: TRBD1; abundance: NA; CDR3nt: TGTGCCAGCAGTTCCCCTCTAGGGACAGGGTACCCCACAGATACGCAGTATTTT; CDR3aa: CASSSPLGTGYPTDTQYF
j_gene: TRBJ2-5; v_gene: TRBV12-5; d_gene: TRBD2; abundance: NA; CDR3nt: TGTGCTAGTGGGCGGGGGGGTCCTCAAGAGACCCAGTACTTC; CDR3aa: CASGRGGPQETQYF
j_gene: TRBJ1-2; v_gene: TRBV12-3/TRBV12-4; d_gene: TRBD1; abundance: NA; CDR3nt: TGTGCCAGCCGGGACAGGGGAGGCTACACCTTC; CDR3aa: CASRDRGGYTF
j_gene: TRBJ1-2; v_gene: TRBV15; d_gene: TRBD1; abundance: NA; CDR3nt: TGTGCCACCAGCAGAGATGGCCCCGACAGGGGGTATGGCTACACCTTC; CDR3aa: CATSRDGPDRGYGYTF
j_gene: TRBJ2-7; v_gene: TRBV25-1; d_gene: TRBD2; abundance: NA; CDR3nt: TGTGCCAGCAGTGCGGGGGGAACAACTCACTACGAGCAGTACTTC; CDR3aa: CASSAGGTTHYEQYF
j_gene: TRBJ1-1; v_gene: TRBV4-1; d_gene: NA; abundance: NA; CDR3nt: TGCGCCAGCAGCCAAGGGGGGAGGACTGAAGCTTTCTTT; CDR3aa: CASSQGGRTEAFF
j_gene: TRBJ1-2; v_gene: TRBV4-2; d_gene: NA; abundance: NA; CDR3nt: TGTGCCAGCAGCCGTGAGGGGGTTCTGAGCTACACCTTC; CDR3aa: CASSREGVLSYTF
j_gene: TRBJ1-3; v_gene: TRBV7-6; d_gene: NA; abundance: NA; CDR3nt: TGTGCCAGCAGCCTTGTAGACAGCTATGGAAACACCATATATTTT; CDR3aa: CASSLVDSYGNTIYF
j_gene: TRBJ1-2; v_gene: TRBV5-8; d_gene: TRBD1; abundance: NA; CDR3nt: TGTGCCAGCAGCTACCCTGCAGGGGGCATTGGCTACACCTTC; CDR3aa: CASSYPAGGIGYTF
j_gene: TRBJ1-5; v_gene: TRBV19; d_gene: NA; abundance: NA; CDR3nt: TGTGCCAGTAGTCCCAGGGTCAATCAGCCCCAGCATTTT; CDR3aa: CASSPRVNQPQHF
j_gene: TRBJ1-6; v_gene: TRBV30; d_gene: TRBD1; abundance: NA; CDR3nt: TGTGCCTGGAGCCCGGGACAGGGTAATTCACCCCTCCACTTT; CDR3aa: CAWSPGQGNSPLHF
j_gene: TRBJ2-5; v_gene: TRBV4-1; d_gene: TRBD1; abundance: NA; CDR3nt: TGCGCCAGCAGCCAGCCGGGACAGGCTAACCAAGAGACCCAGTACTTC; CDR3aa: CASSQPGQANQETQYF
j_gene: TRBJ1-1; v_gene: TRBV5-4; d_gene: NA; abundance: NA; CDR3nt: TGTGCCAGCAGCTTGGACCAGGGTCGGGCCACTGAAGCTTTCTTT; CDR3aa: CASSLDQGRATEAFF
j_gene: TRBJ1-1; v_gene: TRBV27; d_gene: NA; abundance: NA; CDR3nt: TGTGCCAGCAGTTTCACATGGGGGGGCACTGAAGCTTTCTTT; CDR3aa: CASSFTWGGTEAFF
j_gene: TRBJ2-1; v_gene: TRBV11-3; d_gene: NA; abundance: NA; CDR3nt: TGTGCCAGCAGCTCCCCGGGCGGGGTAGGGCAGTTCTTC; CDR3aa: CASSSPGGVGQFF
j_gene: TRBJ2-1; v_gene: TRBV11-3; d_gene: NA; abundance: NA; CDR3nt: TGTGCCAGCAGCCCCGGGGGACCCAACTACAATGAGCAGTTCTTC; CDR3aa: CASSPGGPNYNEQFF
j_gene: TRBJ1-2; v_gene: TRBV9; d_gene: TRBD1; abundance: NA; CDR3nt: TGTGCCAGCAGCGCCGACAGGGTAGGGGGCTACACCTTC; CDR3aa: CASSADRVGGYTF
j_gene: TRBJ2-2; v_gene: TRBV7-2; d_gene: NA; abundance: NA; CDR3nt: TGTGCCAGCAGCTTAGGGCGATTGAGGGCCGGGGAGCTGTTTTTT; CDR3aa: CASSLGRLRAGELFF
j_gene: TRBJ2-1; v_gene: TRBV6-2/TRBV6-3; d_gene: TRBD1; abundance: NA; CDR3nt: TGTGCCAGCAGTGCATCGGACAGGCACAATGAGCAGTTCTTC; CDR3aa: CASSASDRHNEQFF
j_gene: TRBJ2-7; v_gene: TRBV11-2; d_gene: NA; abundance: NA; CDR3nt: TGTGCCAGCAGCCCATTGCGGAGGCGCGAGGCCTACGAGCAGTACTTC; CDR3aa: CASSPLRRREAYEQYF
j_gene: TRBJ2-1; v_gene: TRBV7-3; d_gene: NA; abundance: NA; CDR3nt: TGTGCCAGCAGCTTAGATAGTCTGGATGAGCAGTTCTTC; CDR3aa: CASSLDSLDEQFF
j_gene: TRBJ2-7; v_gene: TRBV12-3/TRBV12-4; d_gene: NA; abundance: NA; CDR3nt: TGTGCCAGCAGTTTTCAGGGTCCCTACGAGCAGTACTTC; CDR3aa: CASSFQGPYEQYF
j_gene: TRBJ1-1; v_gene: TRBV4-2; d_gene: TRBD1; abundance: NA; CDR3nt: TGTGCCAGCAGCCGGGATGGACAGGCCGGAGCTTTCTTT; CDR3aa: CASSRDGQAGAFF
j_gene: TRBJ1-6; v_gene: TRBV5-4; d_gene: TRBD1; abundance: NA; CDR3nt: TGTGCCAGCAGCCGTGATGACAGGGATAATTCACCCCTCCACTTT; CDR3aa: CASSRDDRDNSPLHF
j_gene: TRBJ1-1; v_gene: TRBV18; d_gene: NA; abundance: NA; CDR3nt: TGTGCCAGCTCACCTTCACAGCCTAAAATGAACACTGAAGCTTTCTTT; CDR3aa: CASSPSQPKMNTEAFF
j_gene: TRBJ2-6; v_gene: TRBV4-3; d_gene: TRBD2; abundance: NA; CDR3nt: TGCGCCAGCAGCCAAGGACTAGCGGGGGTGTCTGGGGCCAACGTCCTGACTTTC; CDR3aa: CASSQGLAGVSGANVLTF
j_gene: TRBJ1-1; v_gene: TRBV19; d_gene: NA; abundance: NA; CDR3nt: TGTGCCAGTAGTAGAGGAGGACAGAGAGTGACTGAAGCTTTCTTT; CDR3aa: CASSRGGQRVTEAFF
j_gene: TRBJ2-7; v_gene: TRBV9; d_gene: TRBD1; abundance: NA; CDR3nt: TGTGCCAGCAGCGTAGAAGGACAGGCATCCTACGAGCAGTACTTC; CDR3aa: CASSVEGQASYEQYF